The clone carrying this T cell receptor beta chain qualifies as medium-sized. What it binds is unknown. The CDR3 spans 14 residues. Germline V gives CDR1 MNHEY, CDR2 SVGEGT. V lost 6 bases and J lost 4, with 12 bases in between. Researchers used two-round multiplex PCR to amplify TCR beta CDR3 starting from genomic DNA. Specific primers for each TRBV and TRBJ gene were what first-round PCR used. TCRdb re-derived calls from the multiplex PCR reads in MiXCR, one entry per CDR3 protein. The table lists around 63,000 distinct CDR3 sequences, roughly 29% of them singletons. The data originate from a study of prognosis after radiotherapy for stage I lung cancer. The overall study: Individuals diagnosed with stage I non-small cell lung cancer underwent enrollment between 2018 and 2019. Radiotherapy was followed by distant metastases in four patients, which appeared at a median of approximately 7 months; roughly 16 patients showed no significant progression. Six to eight patients presented with squamous cell carcinoma, roughly 11 with adenocarcinoma. The study, taken as a whole, reports: Reduced Shannon entropy following stereotactic body radiation therapy was recorded in patients who developed distant metastases.

This chain joins TRBV6-2 or TRBV6-3 and TRBJ2-2; D is perhaps TRBD1 (6 bases). The sequence came from a donor over 45 with non-small cell lung cancer. The material sequenced was PBMCs, taken before or after stereotactic body radiation therapy (not recorded which). The CDR3 reads CASRPYRVTGELFF. The DNA for the CDR3 is TGTGCCAGCAGGCCTTACAGGGTCACCGGGGAGCTGTTTTTT.